One sample yielded the 9 T cell receptor beta chains listed below, sequenced in a study of a mutant IDH1 vaccine in newly diagnosed glioma. Libraries were prepared by immunoSEQ multiplex PCR; TCRdb keeps only in-frame clonotypes and omits some of them. The sample shows some 36,000 clones, roughly four fifths of them seen only once. Described time point: week 5, during vaccination. Vaccination comprised doses that each held 300 ug of mutant IDH1 20-mer peptide, plus topical imiquimod. Which antigens these TCRs recognize remains unknown. Source: PBMCs, taken from a glioma patient whose treatment included an IDH1 peptide vaccine. The receptors stem from a man in his forties or fifties with glioma.

The J gene is TRBJ1-3, the V gene TRBV19, with D hard to call. The germline gives CDR1 LNHDA, CDR2 SQIVND (reference sequence). This CDR3 is built from 11 residues. CDR3 nucleotide sequence: TGTTCCGCACAAGCTGGAAACACCATATATTTT. This sequence encodes CSAQAGNTIYF.

The chain links TRBV7-2 to TRBJ2-2; TRBD2 might be the D (6 bases). This CDR3 comprises 15 residues. V lost 5 bases, J lost 1 base, and 11 bases lay in between. Germline lookup yields CDR1 SGHTA and CDR2 FQGNSA. This CDR3 is CASSRLGGNTGELFF. DNA for the CDR3: TGTGCCAGCAGCAGACTCGGGGGGAACACCGGGGAGCTGTTTTTT. Drawing the rest from reference TRBV7-2 and TRBJ2-2, the complete variable domain is GAGVSQSPSNKVTEKGKDVELRCDPISGHTALYWYRQSLGQGLEFLIYFQGNSAPDKSGLPSDRFSAERTGGSVSTLTIQRTQQEDSAVYLCASSRLGGNTGELFFGEGSRLTVL.

V and J are TRBV30 and TRBJ1-1; TRBD1 agrees at 8 bases. Germline V gene lookup returns CDR1 GTSNPN and CDR2 SVGIG (reference sequence). The length of the CDR3 is 15 residues. Unmatched junction bases numbered 7, after V lost 3 bases and J lost 1 base. This CDR3 reads CAWRRQGPRNTEAFF. The CDR3 DNA follows: TGTGCCTGGAGAAGACAGGGGCCGAGGAACACTGAAGCTTTCTTT. Full variable domain (missing parts from reference TRBV30 and TRBJ1-1): SQTIHQWPATLVQPVGSPLSLECTVEGTSNPNLYWYRQAAGRGLQLLFYSVGIGQISSEVPQNLSASRPQDRQFILSSKKLLLSDSGFYLCAWRRQGPRNTEAFFGQGTRLTVV.

The CDR3 loop is CASSPGTGWEQYF. The CDR3 bases are TGTGCCAGCAGCCCTGGGACTGGCTGGGAGCAGTACTTC. The chain links TRBV7-2 to TRBJ2-7, with TRBD2 as a possible D gene (6 bases). From germline, CDR1 is SGHTA and CDR2 FQGNSA. V was clipped by 5 bases and J by 7 bases, with 15 bases between them. The CDR3 spans 13 residues.

The chain recombines TRBV28 with TRBJ1-4; a weak D match, TRBD1 (5 bases). The CDR3 length is 13 residues. Deletions cut 7 bases from V and 8 bases from J, with 14 bases between. Germline loops: CDR1 MDHEN, CDR2 SYDVKM. The CDR3 DNA reads as TGTGCCAGCATCTCGGGGGGTAGGGAAAAACTGTTTTTT. It yields the protein CASISGGREKLFF. Combining the CDR3 with reference TRBV28 and TRBJ1-4 gives the whole variable domain DVKVTQSSRYLVKRTGEKVFLECVQDMDHENMFWYRQDPGLGLRLIYFSYDVKMKEKGDIPEGYSVSREKKERFSLILESASTNQTSMYLCASISGGREKLFFGSGTQLSVL.

V is TRBV19 and J is TRBJ2-7; D uncertain. In germline, CDR1 is LNHDA, CDR2 SQIVND (reference sequence). The CDR3 extends over 17 amino acids. Trimming shortened V by 3 bases and J by 2 bases, and 20 bases separated the two germline ends. CDR3 sequence (DNA): TGTGCCAGTAGTATTATGAGTTGGACCACCAGACCCTACGAGCAGTACTTC. As protein: CASSIMSWTTRPYEQYF.

The chain joins TRBV18 to TRBJ1-1, with D possibly TRBD1 on 5 matching bases. Germline CDR1 is KGHSH and CDR2 is LQKENI. The CDR3 runs 13 residues. The V and J ends lost 3 bases and 0 bases respectively, with 5 bases between them. The CDR3 loop is CASSPDMNTEAFF. CDR3 in DNA: TGTGCCAGCTCACCGGACATGAACACTGAAGCTTTCTTT.

The chain employs TRBV7-2 and TRBJ1-1, with D possibly matching TRBD1 (5 bases). This CDR3 has 15 residues. The V end was cut by 1 base, the J end by 6 bases, with 15 bases between. Germline CDR1 SGHTA, CDR2 FQGNSA. CDR3 sequence (DNA): TGTGCCAGCAGCTTAGACCCCGGGGCGCGCGCTGAAGCTTTCTTT. Protein: CASSLDPGARAEAFF. The full variable domain, its missing parts supplied by reference TRBV7-2 and TRBJ1-1, is GAGVSQSPSNKVTEKGKDVELRCDPISGHTALYWYRQSLGQGLEFLIYFQGNSAPDKSGLPSDRFSAERTGGSVSTLTIQRTQQEDSAVYLCASSLDPGARAEAFFGQGTRLTVV.

This clone appeared once. J is TRBJ2-5 and V is TRBV10-3; D ambiguous. Trimming shortened V by 4 bases and J by 4 bases, and 7 bases separated the two germline ends. This CDR3 region has 12 residues. The germline V gene has CDR1 ENHRY and CDR2 SYGVKD. In DNA form, the CDR3 reads TGTGCCATCAGTGCATCGTTAGAGACCCAGTACTTC. It specifies CAISASLETQYF.